This T cell receptor beta chain was sequenced in a study of T-cell reconstitution after alpha-beta-depleted transplantation in children. Unique molecular identifiers were incorporated when the TCRbeta library was constructed. MiXCR, applied by TCRdb to the PCR reads, yields one record per CDR3 protein. The data contain hundreds of thousands of distinct CDR3 sequences, under 15% of them singletons. This clonotype was seen ten or more times. Germline CDR1 is ENHRY and CDR2 is SYGVKD. V was clipped by 6 bases and J by 2 bases; unmatched bases: 1. The CDR3 has 13 residues. The sequence came from a male patient younger than 18 who had a stem cell transplant for acute myeloid leukemia, so the T cells may come from the graft donor. The chain links TRBV10-3 to TRBJ2-7, with 10 positions matching TRBD1. The input for sequencing was PBMCs, mostly from graft donor cells, taken 360 days after TCRalphabeta/CD19-depleted stem cell transplant. CDR3 sequence (DNA): TGTGCCATCAGGACAGGGGGCCCCTACGAGCAGTACTTC. As protein: CAIRTGGPYEQYF.